Presented here are 27 T cell receptor beta chains from one specimen sequenced in a study of blood T cell repertoires in COVID-19. Only in-frame clones appear in the TCRdb table, and some are missing; sequencing was by immunoSEQ multiplex PCR. The sample includes a few hundred thousand clones, around 92% of them seen just once. Sequences were obtained from peripheral blood. The receptors derive from a man aged 35 to 55 with acute or convalescent COVID-19.

The gene calls are TRBV27 and TRBJ2-7, with 16 bases that match TRBD2. With 1 base clipped from V and 2 bases from J, the junction kept 2 bases outside the gene matches. Germline-derived CDR1 and CDR2 are MNHEY and SMNVEV (reference sequence). This CDR3 has 17 residues. This chain's CDR3 is CASSLFGTSGGAYEQYF. The CDR3 coding sequence is TGTGCCAGCAGTTTATTCGGGACTAGCGGGGGGGCCTACGAGCAGTACTTC.

V gene TRBV11-1 combines with J gene TRBJ2-4, with D perhaps matching TRBD2 (6 bases). V was shortened by 11 bases and J by 0 bases, with 17 bases between the two germline ends. Per germline, CDR1 SGHAT and CDR2 FQDESV (reference sequence). The CDR3 has 15 amino acids. For the CDR3, the DNA is TGTGCCGTTTCCCCTAGCGACAAAGCCAAAAACATTCAGTACTTC. It is translated as CAVSPSDKAKNIQYF. The full variable domain, in which reference TRBV11-1 and TRBJ2-4 provide the parts outside the CDR3, is EAEVAQSPRYKITEKSQAVAFWCDPISGHATLYWYRQILGQGPELLVQFQDESVVDDSQLPKDRFSAERLKGVDSTLKIQPAELGDSAMYLCAVSPSDKAKNIQYFGAGTRLSVL.

The chain couples TRBV11-2 to TRBJ1-2; D is unclear. V was trimmed by 1 base and J by 6 bases, leaving 6 bases between them. Per the germline V gene, CDR1 is SGHAT and CDR2 is FQNNGV. This CDR3 comprises 12 residues. The CDR3 region is CASSLVRDGYTF. The DNA of the CDR3 is TGTGCCAGCAGCTTAGTTCGGGATGGCTACACCTTC.

The chain couples TRBV5-6 to TRBJ2-3; tentatively, D is TRBD2 (5 bases). CDR1 and CDR2 (germline): SGHDT, YYEEEE. V gave up 2 bases and J gave up 10 bases, with 14 bases separating them. The CDR3 extends over 13 amino acids. The CDR3 here is CASSFDTDGAQYF. In nucleotides, the CDR3 is TGTGCCAGCAGCTTTGATACCGACGGGGCGCAGTATTTT.

The chain links TRBV5-1 to TRBJ1-3; 10 nucleotides agree with TRBD1. The J segment lost 0 bases and the V segment lost 3 bases, leaving 0 bases of the junction unmatched. This CDR3 contains 15 residues. Germline V lookup: CDR1 SGHRS, CDR2 YFSETQ. The CDR3 region is CASSWDRGSGNTIYF. The CDR3 DNA sequence: TGCGCCAGCAGCTGGGACAGGGGCTCTGGAAACACCATATATTTT.

This rearrangement joins TRBV4-2 to TRBJ2-3, with a tentative D call TRBD2 (5 bases). V lost 3 bases, J lost 0 bases, and 7 bases lay in between. CDR3 length equals 14 residues. Germline CDR1 and CDR2: LGHNA and YNFKEQ. This chain's CDR3 is CASSQRTSTDTQYF. CDR3 nucleotides: TGTGCCAGCAGCCAGAGGACTAGCACAGATACGCAGTATTTT.

The gene calls are TRBV12-5 and TRBJ1-1; 8 nucleotides match TRBD1. The CDR3 has 19 amino acids. CDR1 and CDR2 from the germline V gene are LGHNT and FRNRAP. With V trimmed by 7 bases and J by 0 bases, 19 bases remained unmatched. The CDR3 loop reads CASAYDNRGLTVVNTEAFF. In DNA form, the CDR3 reads TGTGCTAGTGCCTACGATAACAGGGGGTTAACGGTTGTGAACACTGAAGCTTTCTTT.

The V gene is TRBV27, the J gene TRBJ1-2; weak D call: TRBD1 (5 bases). Trimming shortened V by 5 bases and J by 3 bases, and 16 bases separated the two germline ends. The CDR3 extends over 15 amino acids. CDR1 and CDR2 (germline): MNHEY, SMNVEV (reference sequence). The CDR3 protein is CASSVGTGGDYGYTF. CDR3 DNA sequence: TGTGCCAGCAGTGTAGGGACCGGAGGGGACTATGGCTACACCTTC.

The J gene is TRBJ2-2, the V gene TRBV28, with TRBD1 as a possible D gene (6 bases). Germline CDR1 and CDR2: MDHEN and SYDVKM. Trimming removed 5 bases from V and 10 bases from J, with 17 bases in between. The CDR3 length is 14 residues. The CDR3 protein is CASSPHGTSEELFF. DNA of the CDR3: TGTGCCAGCAGTCCCCATGGGACATCCGAGGAGCTGTTTTTT. Full variable domain (missing parts from reference TRBV28 and TRBJ2-2): DVKVTQSSRYLVKRTGEKVFLECVQDMDHENMFWYRQDPGLGLRLIYFSYDVKMKEKGDIPEGYSVSREKKERFSLILESASTNQTSMYLCASSPHGTSEELFFGEGSRLTVL.

The rearrangement joins TRBV2 to TRBJ1-2; the D gene is possibly TRBD1 (6 bases). V was pared by 4 bases and J by 8 bases, with 11 bases between. Per the germline V gene, CDR1 is SNHLY and CDR2 is FYNNEI. The CDR3 covers 12 residues. The CDR3 DNA sequence: TGTGCCAGCAGTGCGACAGGCTACGGCTACACCTTC. Protein: CASSATGYGYTF.

This clone was seen a single time. The rearrangement joins TRBV6-5 to TRBJ1-1; TRBD1 might be the D (6 bases). This CDR3 comprises 13 residues. Trimming took 5 bases from V and 7 from J, leaving 14 bases between them. From germline, CDR1 is MNHEY and CDR2 SVGAGI. The CDR3 DNA reads as TGTGCCAGCAGTCAAACAGGGTACGGTGAAGCTTTCTTT. It specifies CASSQTGYGEAFF.

The chain combines TRBV7-8 with TRBJ2-7; D unresolved. Germline V CDR1 and CDR2: SGHVS, FQNEAQ. The CDR3 consists of 17 residues. V lost 5 bases to trimming and J lost 2 bases, with 22 bases between them. CDR3 in amino acids: CASSADSYGLETYEQYF. The DNA of the CDR3 is TGTGCCAGCAGCGCCGACTCGTACGGGTTGGAAACCTACGAGCAGTACTTC.

This clone has a handful of counts. V usage is TRBV30 and J usage is TRBJ1-2, with D possibly TRBD1 on 5 matching bases. The V end was cut by 0 bases, the J end by 2 bases, with 7 bases between. This CDR3 contains 13 residues. CDR1 is GTSNPN, CDR2 SVGIG, per germline (reference sequence). CDR3 DNA: TGTGCCTGGAGTGTAAAGGGGAACTATGGCTACACCTTC. This codes for CAWSVKGNYGYTF.

This clone was recorded once. The gene calls are TRBV11-2 and TRBJ1-4; D call uncertain. CDR3 length equals 15 residues. Per the germline V gene, CDR1 is SGHAT and CDR2 is FQNNGV. V was trimmed by 6 bases and J by 0 bases, leaving 11 bases between them. The CDR3 here is CASSRESATNEKLFF. The DNA of the CDR3 is TGTGCCAGCAGTCGAGAGAGCGCAACTAATGAAAAACTGTTTTTT.

This clone was observed once. The chain is built from TRBV27 and TRBJ2-1; the match to TRBD2 covers 13 bases. Germline CDR1 reads MNHEY; CDR2 reads SMNVEV (reference sequence). This CDR3 has 15 residues. The J segment lost 7 bases and the V segment lost 7 bases, leaving 7 bases of the junction unmatched. CDR3 loop: CASTAGTSGKNEQFF. The CDR3 DNA reads TGTGCCAGCACCGCCGGGACTAGCGGGAAAAATGAGCAGTTCTTC.

The CDR3 region has the DNA TGTGCCAGCAGCTTTGAGGCGGCGAACACTGAAGCTTTCTTT. It specifies CASSFEAANTEAFF. The rearrangement links TRBV7-9 to TRBJ1-1; D unresolved. This CDR3 is built from 14 residues. Germline V gene data show CDR1 as SEHNR and CDR2 as FQNEAQ (reference sequence). The V gene lost 3 bases and the J gene lost 1 base, with 9 bases spanning the gap.

This chain links TRBV19 with TRBJ2-1, with TRBD1 identical over 7 bases. The CDR3 is 15 amino acids. J was trimmed by 4 bases and V by 4 bases; bases with no gene match: 7. CDR1 is LNHDA, CDR2 SQIVND, per germline (reference sequence). The CDR3 is CASSRDRPGYNEQFF. CDR3 DNA sequence: TGTGCCAGTAGTAGGGACAGACCAGGATACAATGAGCAGTTCTTC.

This chain joins TRBV20-1 and TRBJ2-3; 8 bases align to TRBD2. J lost 2 bases, V lost 3 bases, and 7 bases had no gene match. The germline gives CDR1 DFQATT, CDR2 SNEGSKA (reference sequence). The CDR3 is 15 residues long. The CDR3 loop is CSASPSTSVTDTQYF. CDR3 sequence (DNA): TGCAGTGCTAGTCCATCGACTAGCGTCACAGATACGCAGTATTTT.

The V and J genes are TRBV13 and TRBJ2-5; 10 nucleotides align to TRBD1. After removal of 2 bases from V and 5 bases from J, the junction contained 8 bases not matched to a gene. CDR1 and CDR2 (germline): PRHDT, FYEKMQ (reference sequence). The CDR3 extends over 16 amino acids. The CDR3 sequence: CASSLRAEGQGETQYF. CDR3 DNA: TGTGCCAGCAGCTTACGGGCAGAGGGACAGGGGGAGACCCAGTACTTC.

The chain employs TRBV10-1 and TRBJ2-2, with 8 bases fitting TRBD2. After removal of 5 bases from V and 0 bases from J, the junction contained 2 bases not matched to a gene. CDR3 length: 15 amino acids. The germline CDR1 and CDR2 sequences are WNHNN and SYGVQD (reference sequence). The chain's CDR3 is CASSLSGANTGELFF. The CDR3 region has the DNA TGCGCCAGCAGTCTTAGCGGGGCGAACACCGGGGAGCTGTTTTTT.

The rearrangement joins TRBV27 to TRBJ2-7; 7 bases agree with TRBD1. V lost 6 bases to trimming and J lost 3 bases; unmatched junction nucleotides: 8. The CDR3 runs 14 residues. Germline loops: CDR1 MNHEY, CDR2 SMNVEV (reference sequence). The CDR3 DNA reads TGTGCCAGCAGGGACGGGCAGGGGGACTACGAGCAGTACTTC. Translated: CASRDGQGDYEQYF.

The chain is built from TRBV30 and TRBJ2-1, with 7 nucleotides matching TRBD2. The CDR3 length is 15 residues. Trimming cost V 4 bases and J 7 bases; bases outside gene matches: 13. In germline, CDR1 is GTSNPN, CDR2 SVGIG (reference sequence). CDR3 amino acids: CAWMVLGGSWNEQFF. In nucleotides, the CDR3 is TGTGCCTGGATGGTTTTGGGCGGGAGTTGGAATGAGCAGTTCTTC.

This clone was detected only once. This chain connects TRBV7-8 to TRBJ1-1; D gene uncertain. V dropped 5 bases and J dropped 0 bases, with 13 bases sitting between them. The V gene's germline CDR1 is SGHVS and CDR2 FQNEAQ. The CDR3 loop spans 15 amino acids. CDR3 amino acids: CASSLPGQVNTEAFF. For the CDR3, the DNA is TGTGCCAGCAGCCTGCCCGGTCAGGTGAACACTGAAGCTTTCTTT.

J is TRBJ2-2 and V is TRBV19; D not certain. CDR3 length equals 14 residues. From germline, CDR1 is LNHDA and CDR2 SQIVND (reference sequence). V lost 3 bases and J lost 4, with 9 bases in between. This CDR3 reads CASSIERGTGELFF. DNA of the CDR3: TGTGCCAGTAGTATTGAGAGAGGCACCGGGGAGCTGTTTTTT.

This chain joins TRBV28 and TRBJ1-2, with 11 bases aligning to TRBD1. Germline loops: CDR1 MDHEN, CDR2 SYDVKM. The CDR3 is 16 residues long. Trimming took 7 bases from V and 7 from J; bases not matched to a gene: 14. Written as DNA, the CDR3 is TGTGCCAGCACAAAGAAGGACAGGGGGCTTCTTCTTGGCTACACCTTC. It specifies CASTKKDRGLLLGYTF.

The chain employs TRBV19 and TRBJ2-5; no definite D call. Germline assignment: CDR1 LNHDA and CDR2 SQIVND (reference sequence). The CDR3 runs 14 residues. The ends were cut back, 6 bases at V and 1 base at J, with 12 bases in the middle. CDR3 nucleotide sequence: TGTGCCAGTAGGCCACTTGGTGGCCAAGAGACCCAGTACTTC. Its protein product is CASRPLGGQETQYF.

Written as DNA, the CDR3 is TGTGCCTGGAGTGTACAGGACACTGAAGCTTTCTTT. Translated, it gives CAWSVQDTEAFF. This chain joins TRBV30 and TRBJ1-1; tentative D call: TRBD1 (5 bases). This CDR3 is built from 12 residues. From germline, CDR1 is GTSNPN and CDR2 SVGIG (reference sequence). Trimming stripped 0 bases from V and 3 bases from J, with 5 bases between.